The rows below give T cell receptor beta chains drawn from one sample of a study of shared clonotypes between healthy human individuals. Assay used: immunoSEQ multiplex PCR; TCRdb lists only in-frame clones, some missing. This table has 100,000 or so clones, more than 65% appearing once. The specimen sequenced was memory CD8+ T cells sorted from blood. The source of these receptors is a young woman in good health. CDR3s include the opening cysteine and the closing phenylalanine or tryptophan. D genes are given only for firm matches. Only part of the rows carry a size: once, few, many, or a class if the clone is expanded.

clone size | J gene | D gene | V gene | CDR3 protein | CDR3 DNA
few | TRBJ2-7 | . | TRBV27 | CASSSPTTPPYEQYF | TGTGCCAGCAGTTCACCGACGACACCTCCCTACGAGCAGTACTTC
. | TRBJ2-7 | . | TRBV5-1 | CASSLAFGRPYEQYF | TGCGCCAGCAGCTTGGCCTTTGGCAGGCCCTACGAGCAGTACTTC
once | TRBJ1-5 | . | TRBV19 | CASSPGVYSNQPQHF | TGTGCCAGTAGTCCCGGGGTTTATAGCAATCAGCCCCAGCATTTT
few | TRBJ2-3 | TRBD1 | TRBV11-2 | CASSPRQGADTQYF | TGTGCCAGCAGCCCTCGACAGGGGGCAGATACGCAGTATTTT
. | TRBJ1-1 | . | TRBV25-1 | CASSEVGNTEAFF | TGTGCCAGCAGTGAGGTTGGAAACACTGAAGCTTTCTTT
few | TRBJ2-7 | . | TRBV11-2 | CASSQDLGKGSYEQYF | TGTGCCAGCAGCCAAGATCTGGGGAAGGGCTCCTACGAGCAGTACTTC
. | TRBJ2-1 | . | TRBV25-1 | CASSSQAATAYNEQFF | TGTGCCAGCAGTTCCCAAGCGGCCACCGCCTACAATGAGCAGTTCTTC
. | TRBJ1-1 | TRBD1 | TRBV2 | CASVDRGSTEAFF | TGTGCCAGCGTGGACAGGGGGTCAACTGAAGCTTTCTTT
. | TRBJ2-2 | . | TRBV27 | CASSLSGPSIGELFF | TGTGCCAGCAGTTTATCTGGACCGTCTATCGGGGAGCTGTTTTTT
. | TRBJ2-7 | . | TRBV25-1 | CASSPGDRHPYEQYF | TGTGCCAGCAGTCCGGGGGACCGACACCCCTACGAGCAGTACTTC
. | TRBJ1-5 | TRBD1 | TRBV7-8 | CASSPGGPKNRGIGNQPQHF | TGTGCCAGCAGCCCAGGTGGGCCTAAAAACAGGGGAATAGGCAATCAGCCCCAGCATTTT